The clone carrying this T cell receptor (beta chain) appeared a single time. These data originate in a study of T-cell reconstitution after alpha-beta-depleted transplantation in children. The CDR3 runs 16 residues. With 1 base removed from V and 4 bases from J, the gap between germline ends came to 14 bases. Per the germline V gene, CDR1 is MGHRA and CDR2 is YSYEKL. A TCRbeta library incorporating unique molecular identifiers was prepared. TCRdb analysed the PCR reads with MiXCR anew, one entry per CDR3 protein. The table records around 400,000 distinct CDR3 sequences, roughly 22% of them present only once.

The chain links TRBV4-1 to TRBJ2-1; D gene ambiguous. The sequencing used PBMCs from the stem cell graft donor, collected from the stem cell graft. The sequence was obtained from a human donor who donated a stem cell graft to a child with acute myeloid leukemia. CDR3 DNA: TGCGCCAGCAGCCAAGTCTACGCGGAAGAATACAATGAGCAGTTCTTC. Amino acids: CASSQVYAEEYNEQFF.